The present T cell receptor beta chain was sequenced within a study of T cell responses to AZD1222 COVID-19 vaccine. Assay: immunoSEQ multiplex PCR; the TCRdb copy retains only in-frame clones and omits some. Of some 150,000 clones listed, approximately 89% are singletons. This CDR3 is built from 10 residues. Looked up from germline, CDR1 is DFQATT and CDR2 is SNEGSKA (reference sequence). About this clone itself: Mismatch with germline at one junction end may stem from a read error.

The chain couples TRBV20-1 to TRBJ1-2, with D possibly matching TRBD1 (5 bases). This sequence was found in an adult in good health. The material was peripheral blood, obtained on day 0 of AZD1222 vaccination. As DNA, the CDR3 is TGCAGTGTAAGGGGACGTTTTAGGGACTTC. It encodes CSVRGRFRDF.